The 8 T cell receptor beta chains below all came from one sample that was sequenced in a study of T cell responses to AZD1222 COVID-19 vaccine. Measured with immunoSEQ multiplex PCR; TCRdb has only the in-frame clones, and not every one. This table has fewer than 110,000 clones, 90% to 95% appearing once. Sequenced here: peripheral blood, sampled on day 0 of AZD1222 vaccination. These TCRs come from an adult in good health.

The chain recombines TRBV16 with TRBJ1-5; 8 bases line up with TRBD1. V gave up 1 base and J gave up 0 bases; unmatched junction bases: 14. Germline V gene data show CDR1 as KGHSY and CDR2 as FQNENV. The CDR3 totals 20 residues. CDR3 loop: CASSQLGADRVPRSNQPQHF. DNA for the CDR3: TGTGCCAGCAGCCAATTGGGAGCGGACAGGGTGCCTCGTAGCAATCAGCCCCAGCATTTT.

The genes are TRBV25-1 and TRBJ1-6; D is uncertain. CDR3 length: 14 amino acids. Per the germline V gene, CDR1 is MGHDK and CDR2 is SYGVNS. V gave up 4 bases and J gave up 11 bases, with 15 bases separating them. In DNA form, the CDR3 reads TGTGCCAGCAGTGGGAACAGTGCGGGTCCACCCCTCCACTTT. Translation gives CASSGNSAGPPLHF. Full variable domain (rest looked up from reference TRBV25-1 and TRBJ1-6): EADIYQTPRYLVIGTGKKITLECSQTMGHDKMYWYQQDPGMELHLIHYSYGVNSTEKGDLSSESTVSRIRTEHFPLTLESARPSHTSQYLCASSGNSAGPPLHFGNGTRLTVT.

CDR3 sequence reads: CSVEGFTGTEAFF. DNA of the CDR3: TGCAGCGTTGAAGGATTTACGGGTACTGAAGCTTTCTTT. This chain links TRBV29-1 with TRBJ1-1, with D hard to call. The V end was cut by 1 base, the J end by 5 bases, with 11 bases between. The CDR3 sequence is 13 residues long. Germline CDR1 SQVTM, CDR2 ANQGSEA.

The chain uses TRBV7-7 and TRBJ2-5; TRBD2 is a possible D gene (7 bases). Germline assignment: CDR1 SSHAT and CDR2 FNYEAQ (reference sequence). V was pared by 5 bases and J by 1 base, with 14 bases between. This CDR3 contains 15 residues. The CDR3 coding sequence is TGTGCCAGCAGCCTAGATGGGGGGGCCCAAGAGACCCAGTACTTC. Translation: CASSLDGGAQETQYF. Looking up the rest from reference TRBV7-7 and TRBJ2-5 gives the full variable domain: GAGVSQSPRYKVTKRGQDVTLRCDPISSHATLYWYQQALGQGPEFLTYFNYEAQPDKSGLPSDRFSAERPEGSISTLTIQRTEQRDSAMYRCASSLDGGAQETQYFGPGTRLLVL.

This chain joins TRBV29-1 and TRBJ2-1, with TRBD1 matching 9 bases. The CDR3 sequence is 15 residues long. The germline gives CDR1 SQVTM, CDR2 ANQGSEA. V shed 6 bases, J shed 4 bases, and the junction held 10 bases outside the gene matches. The CDR3 nucleotides read TGCAGCGTCGCCGGGGCCGGGACAGGGTACAATGAGCAGTTCTTC. Translating it yields CSVAGAGTGYNEQFF.

This clone was seen just once. This rearrangement joins TRBV5-6 to TRBJ1-4, with TRBD1 identical over 9 bases. Losses at the gene ends were 5 bases for V and 7 bases for J; bases not matched to a gene: 6. Germline assignment: CDR1 SGHDT and CDR2 YYEEEE. The CDR3 is made up of 14 amino acids. The CDR3 bases are TGTGCCAGCAGACGGACAGGGGAGGGTGAAAAACTGTTTTTT. It yields the protein CASRRTGEGEKLFF.

This clone was counted a single time. This chain links TRBV5-5 with TRBJ1-6, with D perhaps matching TRBD1 (6 bases). The V gene lost 4 bases and the J gene lost 9 bases, with 14 bases spanning the gap. Per the germline V gene, CDR1 is SGHKS and CDR2 is YYEKEE (reference sequence). CDR3 size: 14 residues. The CDR3 DNA reads TGTGCCAGCAGCCTGGGGGGAGGGGGTTCACCCCTCCACTTT. Its protein product is CASSLGGGGSPLHF.

The J gene is TRBJ1-3, the V gene TRBV5-1; 8 bases map to TRBD1. The CDR3 covers 16 residues. The germline gives CDR1 SGHRS, CDR2 YFSETQ. The ends lost 4 bases at V and 0 bases at J; junction bases unmatched: 6. In DNA, the CDR3 is TGCGCCAGCAGCCCGTTAACAGGGGGCTCTGGAAACACCATATATTTT. It specifies CASSPLTGGSGNTIYF.